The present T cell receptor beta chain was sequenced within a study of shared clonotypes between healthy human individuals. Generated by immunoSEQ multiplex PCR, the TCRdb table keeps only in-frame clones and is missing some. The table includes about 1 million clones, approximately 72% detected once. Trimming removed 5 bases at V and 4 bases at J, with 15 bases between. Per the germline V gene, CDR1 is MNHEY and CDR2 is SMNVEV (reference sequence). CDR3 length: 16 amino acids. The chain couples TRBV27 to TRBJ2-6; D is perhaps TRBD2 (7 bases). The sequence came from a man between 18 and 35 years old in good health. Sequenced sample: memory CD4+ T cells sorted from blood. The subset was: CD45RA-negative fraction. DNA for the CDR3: TGTGCCAGCAGTGTTACAGGGAGGGCCGGGGCCAACGTCCTGACTTTC. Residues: CASSVTGRAGANVLTF.